This TCR beta chain was documented in a study of T cell responses to AZD1222 COVID-19 vaccine. The CDR3 spans 16 residues. Germline CDR1 reads SGHAT; CDR2 reads FQDESV (reference sequence). V gave up 2 bases and J gave up 0 bases, with 12 bases separating them. Note on this clone: What it recognizes is unknown.

Assay: immunoSEQ multiplex PCR; the TCRdb copy retains only in-frame clones and omits some. The repertoire holds some 180,000 clones, with nearly 95% as singletons. Study-level points and caveats: The breadth and depth of Spike-specific TCRs increased once two AZD1222 doses had been given. Donors, mostly white British, included more females; clonal diversity was possibly underestimated.

The TCR was taken from an adult who received the AZD1222 COVID-19 vaccine. This chain uses TRBV11-1 with TRBJ2-3; either TRBD1 or TRBD2 may fit D (5 bases each). The source material was peripheral blood, sampled 28 days after the second AZD1222 dose. CDR3 coding DNA: TGTGCCAGCAGCTTAATAAGAGGGGCGAGCACAGATACGCAGTATTTT. It encodes CASSLIRGASTDTQYF.